This entry lists 14 T cell receptor beta chains sequenced from one sample in a study of cytomegalovirus exposure and HLA in healthy donors. PCR involved 60 Vbeta and 13 Jbeta primers. Clones were sequenced by immunoSEQ multiplex PCR, and TCRdb holds only the in-frame ones, with some missing. Here the sample spans about 170,000 clones, 82% being singletons. Sequenced material: PBMCs. Receptors were obtained from a male donor in good health and CMV-seronegative.

The gene calls are TRBV18 and TRBJ2-2, with 7 bases fitting TRBD2. The germline V gene has CDR1 KGHSH and CDR2 LQKENI. Losses at the gene ends were 1 base for V and 5 bases for J; bases not matched to a gene: 7. The CDR3 consists of 16 residues. The CDR3 DNA follows: TGTGCCAGCTCACCACGTCGGGGGGTGGAGACCGGGGAGCTGTTTTTT. Translation gives CASSPRRGVETGELFF.

J is TRBJ2-2 and V is TRBV5-8, with 7 nucleotides matching TRBD1. CDR1 and CDR2 from the germline V gene are SGHTS and YDEGEE. This CDR3 is 17 amino acids long. Trimming removed 2 bases from V and 9 bases from J; junction bases left unmatched: 16. The CDR3, as DNA: TGTGCCAGCAGCTTAACCCGACAGGGCGGCGGTTTAAGGGAGCTGTTTTTT. Translated, it gives CASSLTRQGGGLRELFF.

Comment on this clone: The junction differs from germline at one of its ends, possibly a read error. V and J are TRBV2 and TRBJ1-6; tentative D call: TRBD1 (6 bases). CDR3 size: 12 residues. Germline CDR1 and CDR2: SNHLY and FYNNEI. The chain's CDR3 is CASSVIKDSGYF. The DNA of the CDR3 is TGTGCCAGCAGTGTAATTAAGGACAGCGGTTATTTT.

The chain uses TRBV7-2 and TRBJ2-3, with 9 nucleotides matching TRBD2. The CDR3 covers 14 residues. From germline, CDR1 is SGHTA and CDR2 FQGNSA. J lost 9 bases, V lost 5 bases, and 9 bases had no gene match. The CDR3 DNA is TGTGCCAGCAGCCCGGGACTAGCCCCTCCGACGCAGTATTTT. As protein: CASSPGLAPPTQYF.

The chain employs TRBV27 and TRBJ1-4; 7 bases agree with TRBD1. Losses at the gene ends were 10 bases for V and 6 bases for J; bases not matched to a gene: 11. The CDR3 is 14 residues long. Germline CDR1 MNHEY, CDR2 SMNVEV (reference sequence). CDR3 bases: TGTGCCACCCGACGAGAAGGGGGCGATGAAAAACTGTTTTTT. Translation gives CATRREGGDEKLFF.

This chain connects TRBV9 to TRBJ1-5; TRBD1 matches at 8 bases. The V segment lost 7 bases and the J segment 9 bases; nucleotides outside the gene matches: 9. Germline V gene lookup returns CDR1 SGDLS and CDR2 YYNGEE. This CDR3 contains 13 residues. The CDR3 DNA follows: TGTGCCAGCGGACAGGGCGTTTTGGGGCCCCAGCATTTT. Encoded protein: CASGQGVLGPQHF.

The rearrangement joins TRBV4-2 to TRBJ2-5, with D hard to call. The length of the CDR3 is 13 residues. Germline V CDR1 and CDR2: LGHNA, YNFKEQ. V dropped 5 bases and J dropped 4 bases, with 11 bases sitting between them. CDR3 nucleotide sequence: TGTGCCAGCAGCTTCGTGCGCGGAGAGACCCAGTACTTC. Its protein product is CASSFVRGETQYF.

The chain carries TRBV7-2 and TRBJ2-7; the D gene is possibly TRBD2 (5 bases). V gave up 5 bases and J gave up 3 bases, with 14 bases separating them. CDR1 and CDR2 from the germline V gene are SGHTA and FQGNSA. This CDR3 comprises 14 residues. CDR3: CASSPAVGVYEQYF. The DNA of the CDR3 is TGTGCCAGCAGCCCAGCGGTGGGTGTCTACGAGCAGTACTTC.

J is TRBJ2-1 and V is TRBV6-4, with 9 positions matching TRBD1. Trimming took 5 bases from V and 3 from J; bases not matched to a gene: 8. The CDR3 is made up of 16 amino acids. Germline V gene lookup returns CDR1 MRHNA and CDR2 SNTAGT. The CDR3 region is CASSTRTGASYNEQFF. CDR3 coding DNA: TGTGCCAGCAGTACTCGGACAGGGGCGAGCTACAATGAGCAGTTCTTC.

The rearrangement joins TRBV4-1 to TRBJ1-1; D not certain. CDR1 is MGHRA and CDR2 is YSYEKL in the germline V gene. V dropped 0 bases and J dropped 5 bases, with 10 bases sitting between them. The CDR3 totals 14 residues. Written as DNA, the CDR3 is TGCGCCAGCAGCCAAGATCTCGGGTATACTGAAGCTTTCTTT. Residues: CASSQDLGYTEAFF.

This clone was seen more than once but under ten times. The V gene is TRBV6-5, the J gene TRBJ2-2; 8 nucleotides agree with TRBD2. This CDR3 has 15 residues. V shed 4 bases, J shed 9 bases, and the junction held 10 bases outside the gene matches. From germline, CDR1 is MNHEY and CDR2 SVGAGI. Written as DNA, the CDR3 is TGTGCCAGCAGTTCACAGGGACTAGTTAAAAGGGAGCTGTTTTTT. Translation gives CASSSQGLVKRELFF.

V is TRBV19 and J is TRBJ2-1, with D possibly matching TRBD2 (6 bases). CDR1 LNHDA and CDR2 SQIVND come from the germline V gene (reference sequence). The CDR3 consists of 14 residues. V gave up 7 bases and J gave up 2 bases, with 12 bases separating them. This CDR3 reads CASKERAPYNEQFF. The DNA for the CDR3 is TGTGCCAGTAAGGAGCGGGCTCCCTACAATGAGCAGTTCTTC.

The chain combines TRBV19 with TRBJ2-5; weak D call: TRBD1 (5 bases). Per germline, CDR1 LNHDA and CDR2 SQIVND (reference sequence). CDR3 length equals 13 residues. V gave up 6 bases and J gave up 4 bases, with 12 bases separating them. In DNA, the CDR3 is TGTGCCAGTAGCGTAAGGGGCCGAGAGACCCAGTACTTC. Translated: CASSVRGRETQYF.

This chain joins TRBV30 and TRBJ1-1; D perhaps matches TRBD1 (5 bases). V was clipped by 3 bases and J by 8 bases, with 10 bases between them. This CDR3 is built from 11 residues. From germline, CDR1 is GTSNPN and CDR2 SVGIG (reference sequence). CDR3 sequence (DNA): TGTGCCTGGAGGATCGACAGAGAAGCTTTCTTT. This sequence encodes CAWRIDREAFF.